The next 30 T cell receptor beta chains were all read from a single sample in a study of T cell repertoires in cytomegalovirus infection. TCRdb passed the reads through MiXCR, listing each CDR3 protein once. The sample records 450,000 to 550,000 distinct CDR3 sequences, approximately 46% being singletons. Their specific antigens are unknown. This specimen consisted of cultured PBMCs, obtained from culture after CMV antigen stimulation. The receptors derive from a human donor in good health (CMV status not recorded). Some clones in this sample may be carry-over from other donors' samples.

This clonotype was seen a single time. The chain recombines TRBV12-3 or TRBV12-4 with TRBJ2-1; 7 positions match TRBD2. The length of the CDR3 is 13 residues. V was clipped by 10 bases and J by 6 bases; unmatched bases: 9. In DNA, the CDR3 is TGTGCCACCTCAGTGGGAGGGATCAATGAGCAGTTCTTC. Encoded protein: CATSVGGINEQFF.

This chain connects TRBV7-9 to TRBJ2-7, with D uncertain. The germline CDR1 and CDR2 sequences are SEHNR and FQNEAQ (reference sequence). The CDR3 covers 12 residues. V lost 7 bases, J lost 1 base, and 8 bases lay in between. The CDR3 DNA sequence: TGTGCCAGCAACACCGGGTCCTACGAGCAGTACTTC. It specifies CASNTGSYEQYF.

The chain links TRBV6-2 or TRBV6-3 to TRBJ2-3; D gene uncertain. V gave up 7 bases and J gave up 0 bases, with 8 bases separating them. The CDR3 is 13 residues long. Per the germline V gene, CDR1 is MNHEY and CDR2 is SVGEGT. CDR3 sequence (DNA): TGTGCCAGCATGCCCCCAAGCACAGATACGCAGTATTTT. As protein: CASMPPSTDTQYF.

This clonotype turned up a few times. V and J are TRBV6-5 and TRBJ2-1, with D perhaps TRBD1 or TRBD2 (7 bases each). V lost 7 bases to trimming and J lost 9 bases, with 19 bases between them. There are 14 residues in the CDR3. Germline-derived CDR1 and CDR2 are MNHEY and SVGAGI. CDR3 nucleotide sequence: TGTGCCAGCACCAAGACAGGGAGGGGGCGTGAGCAGTTCTTC. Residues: CASTKTGRGREQFF.

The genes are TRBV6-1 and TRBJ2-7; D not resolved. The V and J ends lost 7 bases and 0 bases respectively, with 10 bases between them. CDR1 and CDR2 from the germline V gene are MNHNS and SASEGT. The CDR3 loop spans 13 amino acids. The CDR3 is CASTDFFSYEQYF. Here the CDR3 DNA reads TGTGCCAGCACAGACTTCTTCTCCTACGAGCAGTACTTC.

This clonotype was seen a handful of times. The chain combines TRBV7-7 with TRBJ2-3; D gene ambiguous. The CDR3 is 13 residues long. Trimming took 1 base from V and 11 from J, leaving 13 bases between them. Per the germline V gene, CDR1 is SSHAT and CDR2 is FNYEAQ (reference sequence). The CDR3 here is CASSLEPRDRQYF. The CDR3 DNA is TGTGCCAGCAGCTTAGAACCTAGGGATCGGCAGTATTTT.

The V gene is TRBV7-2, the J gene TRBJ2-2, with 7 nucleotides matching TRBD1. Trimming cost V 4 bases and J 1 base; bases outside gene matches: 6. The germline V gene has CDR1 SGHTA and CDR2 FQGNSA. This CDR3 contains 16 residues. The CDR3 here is CASSSPRGMNTGELFF. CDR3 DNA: TGTGCCAGCAGCTCCCCCAGGGGGATGAACACCGGGGAGCTGTTTTTT. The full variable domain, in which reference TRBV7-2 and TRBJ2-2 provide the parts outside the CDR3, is GAGVSQSPSNKVTEKGKDVELRCDPISGHTALYWYRQSLGQGLEFLIYFQGNSAPDKSGLPSDRFSAERTGGSVSTLTIQRTQQEDSAVYLCASSSPRGMNTGELFFGEGSRLTVL.

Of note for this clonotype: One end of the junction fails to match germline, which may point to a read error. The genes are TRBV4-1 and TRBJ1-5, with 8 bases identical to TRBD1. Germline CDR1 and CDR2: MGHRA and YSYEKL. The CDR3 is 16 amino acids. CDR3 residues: CASSQEGDRRNQPQHF. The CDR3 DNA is TGTGCCAGCAGCCAAGAAGGGGACAGGAGAAATCAGCCCCAGCATTTT.

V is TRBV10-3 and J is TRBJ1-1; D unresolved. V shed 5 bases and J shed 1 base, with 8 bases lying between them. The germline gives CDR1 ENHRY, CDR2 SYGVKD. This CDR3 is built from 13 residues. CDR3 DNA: TGTGCCATCAGTCGGTCTGGGAACACTGAAGCTTTCTTT. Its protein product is CAISRSGNTEAFF.

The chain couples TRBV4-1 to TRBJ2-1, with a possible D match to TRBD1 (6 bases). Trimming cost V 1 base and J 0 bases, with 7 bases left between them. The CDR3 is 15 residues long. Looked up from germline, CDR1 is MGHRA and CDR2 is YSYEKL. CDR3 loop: CASSQADSSYNEQFF. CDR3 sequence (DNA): TGCGCCAGCAGCCAAGCGGACAGCTCCTACAATGAGCAGTTCTTC.

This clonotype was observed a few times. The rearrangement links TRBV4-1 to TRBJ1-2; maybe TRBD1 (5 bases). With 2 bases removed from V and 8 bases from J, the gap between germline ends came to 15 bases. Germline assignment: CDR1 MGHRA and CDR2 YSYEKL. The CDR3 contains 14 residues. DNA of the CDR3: TGCGCCAGCAGCCAACAGCTCGGACAAGCGGGCTACACCTTC. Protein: CASSQQLGQAGYTF.

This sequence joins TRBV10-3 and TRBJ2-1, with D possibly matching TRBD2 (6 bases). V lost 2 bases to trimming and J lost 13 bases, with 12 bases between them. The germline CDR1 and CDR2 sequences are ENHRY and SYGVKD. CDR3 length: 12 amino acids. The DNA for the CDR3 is TGTGCCATCAGTGAGGGGACTGTCAGACAGTTCTTC. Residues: CAISEGTVRQFF.

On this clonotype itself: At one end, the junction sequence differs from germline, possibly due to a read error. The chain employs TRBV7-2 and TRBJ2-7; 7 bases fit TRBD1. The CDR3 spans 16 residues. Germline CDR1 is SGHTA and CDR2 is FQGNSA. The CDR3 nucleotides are TGTGTCAGCAGCTTAGAGGTAAACAGGGGCATCGACGAGCAGTACTTC. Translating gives CVSSLEVNRGIDEQYF.

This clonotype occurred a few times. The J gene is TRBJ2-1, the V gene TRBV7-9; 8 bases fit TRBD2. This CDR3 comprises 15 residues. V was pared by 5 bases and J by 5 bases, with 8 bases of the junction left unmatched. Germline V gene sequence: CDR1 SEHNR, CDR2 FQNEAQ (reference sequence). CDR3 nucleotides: TGTGCCAGCAGCGCCGGGACTAGTGTCCACAATGAGCAGTTCTTC. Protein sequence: CASSAGTSVHNEQFF. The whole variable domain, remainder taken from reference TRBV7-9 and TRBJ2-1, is DTGVSQNPRHKITKRGQNVTFRCDPISEHNRLYWYRQTLGQGPEFLTYFQNEAQLEKSRLLSDRFSAERPKGSFSTLEIQRTEQGDSAMYLCASSAGTSVHNEQFFGPGTRLTVL.

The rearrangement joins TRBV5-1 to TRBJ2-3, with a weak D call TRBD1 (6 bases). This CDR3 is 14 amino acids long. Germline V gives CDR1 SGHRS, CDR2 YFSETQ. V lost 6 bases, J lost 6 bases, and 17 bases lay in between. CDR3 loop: CASKTGPSPDTQYF. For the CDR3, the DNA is TGCGCCAGCAAGACAGGCCCCTCTCCTGATACGCAGTATTTT. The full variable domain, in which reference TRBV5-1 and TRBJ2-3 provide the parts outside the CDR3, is KAGVTQTPRYLIKTRGQQVTLSCSPISGHRSVSWYQQTPGQGLQFLFEYFSETQRNKGNFPGRFSGRQFSNSRSEMNVSTLELGDSALYLCASKTGPSPDTQYFGPGTRLTVL.

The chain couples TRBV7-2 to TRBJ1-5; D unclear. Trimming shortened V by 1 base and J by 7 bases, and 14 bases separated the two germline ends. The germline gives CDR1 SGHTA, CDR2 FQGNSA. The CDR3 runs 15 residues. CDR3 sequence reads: CASSLGPSREQPQHF. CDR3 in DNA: TGTGCCAGCAGCTTAGGCCCTTCACGAGAACAGCCCCAGCATTTT. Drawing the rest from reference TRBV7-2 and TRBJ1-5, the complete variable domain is GAGVSQSPSNKVTEKGKDVELRCDPISGHTALYWYRQSLGQGLEFLIYFQGNSAPDKSGLPSDRFSAERTGGSVSTLTIQRTQQEDSAVYLCASSLGPSREQPQHFGDGTRLSIL.

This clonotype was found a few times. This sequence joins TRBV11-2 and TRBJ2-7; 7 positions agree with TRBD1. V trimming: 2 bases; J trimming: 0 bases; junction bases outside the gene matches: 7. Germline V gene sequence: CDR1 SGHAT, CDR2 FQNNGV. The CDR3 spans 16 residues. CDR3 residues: CASSLFTTGSSYEQYF. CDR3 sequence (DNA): TGTGCCAGCAGCTTATTTACGACAGGGAGCTCCTACGAGCAGTACTTC.

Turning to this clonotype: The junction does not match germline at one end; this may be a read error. The DNA of the CDR3 is TGCGACCCGTACGACCAAGAGACCCAGTACTTC. It specifies CDPYDQETQYF. This chain connects TRBV30 to TRBJ2-5; D is unclear. The CDR3 sequence is 11 residues long. The V gene's germline CDR1 is GTSNPN and CDR2 SVGIG (reference sequence). Variable domain in full (rest from reference TRBV30 and TRBJ2-5): SQTIHQWPATLVQPVGSPLSLECTVEGTSNPNLYWYRQAAGRGLQLLFYSVGIGQISSEVPQNLSASRPQDRQFILSSKKLLLSDSGFYLCDPYDQETQYFGPGTRLLVL.

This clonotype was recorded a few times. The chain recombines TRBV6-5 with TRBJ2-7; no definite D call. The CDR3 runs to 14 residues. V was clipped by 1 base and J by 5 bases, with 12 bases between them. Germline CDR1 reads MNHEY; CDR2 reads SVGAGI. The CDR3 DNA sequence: TGTGCCAGCAGTTACTTCAGACGAACTAACGAGCAGTACTTC. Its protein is CASSYFRRTNEQYF.

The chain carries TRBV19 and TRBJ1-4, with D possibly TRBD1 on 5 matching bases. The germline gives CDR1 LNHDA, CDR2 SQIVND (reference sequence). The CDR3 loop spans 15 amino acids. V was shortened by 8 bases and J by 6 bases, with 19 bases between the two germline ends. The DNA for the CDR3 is TGTGCCAGTTCCTTCGACAGCCGTGGGGATGAAAAACTGTTTTTT. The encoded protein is CASSFDSRGDEKLFF. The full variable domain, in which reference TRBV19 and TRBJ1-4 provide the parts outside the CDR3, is DGGITQSPKYLFRKEGQNVTLSCEQNLNHDAMYWYRQDPGQGLRLIYYSQIVNDFQKGDIAEGYSVSREKKESFPLTVTSAQKNPTAFYLCASSFDSRGDEKLFFGSGTQLSVL.

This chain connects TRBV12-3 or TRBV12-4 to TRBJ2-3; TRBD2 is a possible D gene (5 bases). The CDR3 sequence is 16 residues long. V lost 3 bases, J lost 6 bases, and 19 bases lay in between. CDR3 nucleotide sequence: TGTGCCAGCAGTTTGACGGCCCTGACGGGAAGCGATACGCAGTATTTT. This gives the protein CASSLTALTGSDTQYF.

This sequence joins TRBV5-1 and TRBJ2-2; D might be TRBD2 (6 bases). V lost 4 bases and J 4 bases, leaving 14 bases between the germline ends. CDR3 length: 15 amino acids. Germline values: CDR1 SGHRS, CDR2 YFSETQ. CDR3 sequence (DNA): TGCGCCAGCAGCATCCCGGGACTGCTCACCGGGGAGCTGTTTTTT. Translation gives CASSIPGLLTGELFF.

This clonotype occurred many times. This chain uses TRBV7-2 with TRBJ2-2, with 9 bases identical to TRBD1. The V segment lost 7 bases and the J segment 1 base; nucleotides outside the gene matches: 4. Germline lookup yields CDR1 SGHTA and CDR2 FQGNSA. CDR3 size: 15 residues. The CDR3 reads CASTRTGVNTGELFF. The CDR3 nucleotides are TGTGCCAGCACGAGGACAGGGGTGAACACCGGGGAGCTGTTTTTT. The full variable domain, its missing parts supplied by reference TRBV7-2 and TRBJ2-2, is GAGVSQSPSNKVTEKGKDVELRCDPISGHTALYWYRQSLGQGLEFLIYFQGNSAPDKSGLPSDRFSAERTGGSVSTLTIQRTQQEDSAVYLCASTRTGVNTGELFFGEGSRLTVL.

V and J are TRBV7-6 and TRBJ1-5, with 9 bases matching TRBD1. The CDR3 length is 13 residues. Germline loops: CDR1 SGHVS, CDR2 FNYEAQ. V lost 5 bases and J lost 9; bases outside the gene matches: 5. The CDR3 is CASSRTGGTPQHF. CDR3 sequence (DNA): TGTGCCAGCAGCCGAACAGGGGGCACGCCCCAGCATTTT.

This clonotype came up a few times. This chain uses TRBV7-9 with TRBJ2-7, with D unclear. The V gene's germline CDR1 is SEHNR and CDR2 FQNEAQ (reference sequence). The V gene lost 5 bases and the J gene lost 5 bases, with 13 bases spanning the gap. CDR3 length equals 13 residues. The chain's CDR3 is CASSPNRLDEQYF. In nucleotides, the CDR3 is TGTGCCAGCAGCCCTAACCGTCTGGACGAGCAGTACTTC.

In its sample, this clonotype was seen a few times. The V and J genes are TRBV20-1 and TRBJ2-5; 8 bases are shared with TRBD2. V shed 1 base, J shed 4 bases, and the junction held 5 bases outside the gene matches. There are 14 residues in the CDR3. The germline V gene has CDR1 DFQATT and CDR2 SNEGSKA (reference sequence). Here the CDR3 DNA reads TGCAGTGCTAGAGCGGGAGGGCGGGGAGAGACCCAGTACTTC. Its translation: CSARAGGRGETQYF.

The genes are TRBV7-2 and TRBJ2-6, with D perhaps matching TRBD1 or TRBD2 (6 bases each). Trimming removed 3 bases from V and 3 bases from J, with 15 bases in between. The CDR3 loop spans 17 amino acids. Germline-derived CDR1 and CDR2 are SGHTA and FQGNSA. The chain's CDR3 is CASSFSWGAGGANVLTF. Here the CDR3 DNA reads TGTGCCAGCAGCTTCAGTTGGGGGGCTGGTGGGGCCAACGTCCTGACTTTC.

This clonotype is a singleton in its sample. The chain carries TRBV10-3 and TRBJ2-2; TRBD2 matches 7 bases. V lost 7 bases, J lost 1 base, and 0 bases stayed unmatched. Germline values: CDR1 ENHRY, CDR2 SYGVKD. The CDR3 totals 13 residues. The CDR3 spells CAITSGNTGELFF. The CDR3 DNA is TGTGCCATCACTAGCGGGAACACCGGGGAGCTGTTTTTT.

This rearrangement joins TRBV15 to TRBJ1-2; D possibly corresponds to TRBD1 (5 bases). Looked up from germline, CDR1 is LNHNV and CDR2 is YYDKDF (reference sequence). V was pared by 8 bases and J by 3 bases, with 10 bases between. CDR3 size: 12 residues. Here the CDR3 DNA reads TGTGCCACCGCCGGGGGAGACTATGGCTACACCTTC. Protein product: CATAGGDYGYTF. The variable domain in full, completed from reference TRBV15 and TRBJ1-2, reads DAMVIQNPRYQVTQFGKPVTLSCSQTLNHNVMYWYQQKSSQAPKLLFHYYDKDFNNEADTPDNFQSRRPNTSFCFLDIRSPGLGDTAMYLCATAGGDYGYTFGSGTRLTVV.

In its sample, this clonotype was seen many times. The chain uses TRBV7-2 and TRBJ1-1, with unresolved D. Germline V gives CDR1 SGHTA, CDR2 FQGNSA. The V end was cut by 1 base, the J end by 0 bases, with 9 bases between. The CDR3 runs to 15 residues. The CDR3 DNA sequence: TGTGCCAGCAGCTTAGATTTGTTCATGAACACTGAAGCTTTCTTT. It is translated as CASSLDLFMNTEAFF. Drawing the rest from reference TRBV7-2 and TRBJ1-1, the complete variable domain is GAGVSQSPSNKVTEKGKDVELRCDPISGHTALYWYRQSLGQGLEFLIYFQGNSAPDKSGLPSDRFSAERTGGSVSTLTIQRTQQEDSAVYLCASSLDLFMNTEAFFGQGTRLTVV.